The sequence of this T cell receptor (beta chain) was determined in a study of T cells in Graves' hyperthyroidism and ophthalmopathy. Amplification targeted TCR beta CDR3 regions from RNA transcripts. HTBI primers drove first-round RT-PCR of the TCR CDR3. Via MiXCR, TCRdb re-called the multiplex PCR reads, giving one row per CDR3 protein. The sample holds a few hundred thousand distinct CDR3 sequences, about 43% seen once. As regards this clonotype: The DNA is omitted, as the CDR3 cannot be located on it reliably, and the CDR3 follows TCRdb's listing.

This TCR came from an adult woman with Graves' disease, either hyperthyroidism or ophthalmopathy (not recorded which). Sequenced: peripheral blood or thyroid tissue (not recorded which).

The CDR3 reads CASSVGGMVGGGNRYF. The V and J genes are TRBV9 and TRBJ2-5; TRBD1 is the table's D call and was not checked against the DNA. Germline-derived CDR1 and CDR2 are SGDLS and YYNGEE. From its first to its last residue, the CDR3 has 16 amino acids.